This T cell receptor beta chain was recorded in a study of blood T cell repertoires in COVID-19. Assay: immunoSEQ multiplex PCR; the TCRdb copy retains only in-frame clones and omits some. The table has around 130,000 clones, about 83% seen once. In germline, CDR1 is MNHNY, CDR2 SVGAGI (reference sequence). Trimming removed 5 bases from V and 0 bases from J; junction bases left unmatched: 6. CDR3 length equals 15 residues. This TCR was recovered from a human donor in a cohort sampled during active COVID-19. Sequencing used peripheral blood. V usage is TRBV6-6 and J usage is TRBJ1-2; TRBD1 agrees at 7 bases. CDR3 loop: CASSDRDRANYGYTF. The DNA for the CDR3 is TGTGCCAGCAGTGACCGGGACAGAGCTAACTATGGCTACACCTTC.